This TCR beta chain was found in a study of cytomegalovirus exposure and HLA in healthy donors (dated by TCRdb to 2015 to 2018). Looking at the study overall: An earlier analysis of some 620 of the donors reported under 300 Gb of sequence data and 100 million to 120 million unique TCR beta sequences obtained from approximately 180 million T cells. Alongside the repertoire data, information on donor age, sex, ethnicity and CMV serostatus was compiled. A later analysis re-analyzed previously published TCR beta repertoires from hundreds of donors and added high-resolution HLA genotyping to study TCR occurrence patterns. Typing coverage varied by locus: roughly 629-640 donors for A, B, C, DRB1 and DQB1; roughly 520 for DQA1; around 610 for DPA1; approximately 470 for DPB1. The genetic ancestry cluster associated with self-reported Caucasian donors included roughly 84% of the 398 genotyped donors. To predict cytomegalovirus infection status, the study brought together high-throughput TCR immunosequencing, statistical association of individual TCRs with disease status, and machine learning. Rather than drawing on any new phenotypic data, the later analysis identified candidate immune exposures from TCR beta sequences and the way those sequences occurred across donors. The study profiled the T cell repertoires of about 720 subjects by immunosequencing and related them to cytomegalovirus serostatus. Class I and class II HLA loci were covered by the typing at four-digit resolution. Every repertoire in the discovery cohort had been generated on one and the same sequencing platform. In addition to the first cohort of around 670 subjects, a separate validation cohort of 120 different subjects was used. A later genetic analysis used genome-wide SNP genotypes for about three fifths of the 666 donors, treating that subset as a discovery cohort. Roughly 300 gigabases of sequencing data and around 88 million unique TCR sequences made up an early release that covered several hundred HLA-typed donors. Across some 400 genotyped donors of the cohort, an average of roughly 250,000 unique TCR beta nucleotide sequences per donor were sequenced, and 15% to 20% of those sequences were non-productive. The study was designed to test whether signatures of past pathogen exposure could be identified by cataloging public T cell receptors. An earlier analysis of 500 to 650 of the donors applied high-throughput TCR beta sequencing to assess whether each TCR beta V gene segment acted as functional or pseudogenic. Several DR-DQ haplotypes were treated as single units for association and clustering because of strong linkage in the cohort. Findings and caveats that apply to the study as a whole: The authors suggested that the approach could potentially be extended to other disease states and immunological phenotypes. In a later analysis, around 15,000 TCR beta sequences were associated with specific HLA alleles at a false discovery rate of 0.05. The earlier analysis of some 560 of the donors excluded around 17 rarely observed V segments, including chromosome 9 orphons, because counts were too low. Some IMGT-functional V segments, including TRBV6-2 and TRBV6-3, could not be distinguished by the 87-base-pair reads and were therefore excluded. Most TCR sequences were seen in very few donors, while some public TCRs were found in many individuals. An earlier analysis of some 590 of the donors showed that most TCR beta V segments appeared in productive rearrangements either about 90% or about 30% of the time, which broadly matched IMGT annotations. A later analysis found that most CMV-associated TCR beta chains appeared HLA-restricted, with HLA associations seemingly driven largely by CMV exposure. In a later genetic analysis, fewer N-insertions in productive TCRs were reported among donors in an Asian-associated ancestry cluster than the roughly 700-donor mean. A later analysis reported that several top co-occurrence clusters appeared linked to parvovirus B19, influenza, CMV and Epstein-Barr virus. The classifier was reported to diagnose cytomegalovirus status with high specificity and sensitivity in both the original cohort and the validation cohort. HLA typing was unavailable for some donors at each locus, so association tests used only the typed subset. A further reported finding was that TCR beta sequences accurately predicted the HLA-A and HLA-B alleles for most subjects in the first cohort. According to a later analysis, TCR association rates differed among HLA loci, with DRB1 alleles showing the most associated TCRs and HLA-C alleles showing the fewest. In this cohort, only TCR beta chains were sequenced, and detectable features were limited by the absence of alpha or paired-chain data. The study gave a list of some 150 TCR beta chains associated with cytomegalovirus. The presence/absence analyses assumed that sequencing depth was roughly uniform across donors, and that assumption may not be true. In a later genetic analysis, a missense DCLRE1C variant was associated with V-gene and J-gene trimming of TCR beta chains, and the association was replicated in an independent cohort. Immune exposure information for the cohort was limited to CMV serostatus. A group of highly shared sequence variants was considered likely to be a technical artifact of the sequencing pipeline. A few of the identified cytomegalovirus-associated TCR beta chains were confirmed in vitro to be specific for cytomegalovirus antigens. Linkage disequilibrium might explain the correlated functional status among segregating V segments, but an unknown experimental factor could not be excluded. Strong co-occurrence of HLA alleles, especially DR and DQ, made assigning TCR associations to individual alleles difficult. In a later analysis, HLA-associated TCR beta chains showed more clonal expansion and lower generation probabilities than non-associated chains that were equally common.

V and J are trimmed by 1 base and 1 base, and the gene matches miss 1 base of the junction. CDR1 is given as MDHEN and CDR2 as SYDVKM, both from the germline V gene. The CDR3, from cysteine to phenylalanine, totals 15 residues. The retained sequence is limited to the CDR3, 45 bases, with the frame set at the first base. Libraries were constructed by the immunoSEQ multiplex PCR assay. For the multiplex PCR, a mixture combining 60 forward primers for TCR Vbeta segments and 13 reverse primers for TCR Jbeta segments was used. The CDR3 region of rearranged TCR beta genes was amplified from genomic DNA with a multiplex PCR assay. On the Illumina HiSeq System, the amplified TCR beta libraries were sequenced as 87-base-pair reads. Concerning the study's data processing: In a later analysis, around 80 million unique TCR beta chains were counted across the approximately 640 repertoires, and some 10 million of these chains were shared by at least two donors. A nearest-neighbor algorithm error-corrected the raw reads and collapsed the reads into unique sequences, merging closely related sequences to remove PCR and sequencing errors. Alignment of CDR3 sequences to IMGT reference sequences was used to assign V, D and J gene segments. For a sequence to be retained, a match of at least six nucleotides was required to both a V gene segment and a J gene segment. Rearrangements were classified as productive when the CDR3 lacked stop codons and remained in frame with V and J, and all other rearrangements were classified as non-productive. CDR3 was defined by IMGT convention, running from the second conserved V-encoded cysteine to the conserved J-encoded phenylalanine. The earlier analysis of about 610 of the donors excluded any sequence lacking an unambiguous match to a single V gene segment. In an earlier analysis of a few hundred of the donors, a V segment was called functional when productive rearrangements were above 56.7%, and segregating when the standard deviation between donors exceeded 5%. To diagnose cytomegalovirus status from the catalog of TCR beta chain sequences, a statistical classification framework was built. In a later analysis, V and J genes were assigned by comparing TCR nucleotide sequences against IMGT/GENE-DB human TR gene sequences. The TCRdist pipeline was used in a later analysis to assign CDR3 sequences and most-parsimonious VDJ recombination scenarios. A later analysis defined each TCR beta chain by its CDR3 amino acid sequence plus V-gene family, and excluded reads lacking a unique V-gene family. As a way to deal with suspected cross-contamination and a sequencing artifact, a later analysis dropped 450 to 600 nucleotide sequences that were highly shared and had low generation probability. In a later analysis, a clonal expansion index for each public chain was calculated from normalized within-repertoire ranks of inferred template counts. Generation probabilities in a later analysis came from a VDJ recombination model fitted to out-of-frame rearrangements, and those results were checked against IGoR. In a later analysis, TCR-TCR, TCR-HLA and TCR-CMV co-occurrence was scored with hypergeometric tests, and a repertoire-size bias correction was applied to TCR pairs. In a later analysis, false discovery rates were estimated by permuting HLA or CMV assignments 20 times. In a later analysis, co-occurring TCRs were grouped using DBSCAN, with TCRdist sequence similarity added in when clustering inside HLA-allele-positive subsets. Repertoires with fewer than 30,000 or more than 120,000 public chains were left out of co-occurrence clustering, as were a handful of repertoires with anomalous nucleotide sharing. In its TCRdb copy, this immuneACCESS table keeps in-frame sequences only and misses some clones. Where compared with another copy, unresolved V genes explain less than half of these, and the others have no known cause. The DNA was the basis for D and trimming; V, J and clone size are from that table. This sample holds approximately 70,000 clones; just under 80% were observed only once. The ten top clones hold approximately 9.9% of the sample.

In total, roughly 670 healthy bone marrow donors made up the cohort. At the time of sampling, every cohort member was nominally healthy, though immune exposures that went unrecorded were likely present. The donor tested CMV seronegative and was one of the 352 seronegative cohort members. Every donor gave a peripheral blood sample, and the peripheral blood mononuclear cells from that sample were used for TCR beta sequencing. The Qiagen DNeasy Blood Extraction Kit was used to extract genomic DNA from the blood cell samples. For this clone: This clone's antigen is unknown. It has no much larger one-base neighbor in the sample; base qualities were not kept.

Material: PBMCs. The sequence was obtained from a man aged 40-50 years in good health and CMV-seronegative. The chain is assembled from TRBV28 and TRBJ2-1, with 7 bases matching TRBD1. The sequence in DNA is TGTGCCAGCAGTTTATCCAGGGGGTCCTACAATGAGCAGTTCTTC. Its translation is CASSLSRGSYNEQFF.